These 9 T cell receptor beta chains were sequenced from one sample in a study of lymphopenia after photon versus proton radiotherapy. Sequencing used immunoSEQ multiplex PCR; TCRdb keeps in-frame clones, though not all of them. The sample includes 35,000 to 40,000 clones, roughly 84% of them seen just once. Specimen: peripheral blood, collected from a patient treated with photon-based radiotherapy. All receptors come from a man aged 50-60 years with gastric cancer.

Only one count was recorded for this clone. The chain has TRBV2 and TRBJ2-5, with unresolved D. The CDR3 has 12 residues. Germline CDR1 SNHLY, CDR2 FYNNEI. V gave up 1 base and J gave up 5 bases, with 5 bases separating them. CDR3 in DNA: TGTGCCAGCAGTGAAGTCTCCGAGACCCAGTACTTC. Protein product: CASSEVSETQYF.

CDR3 DNA: TGTGCCAGCAGCCGGGACAGTTACGAGCAGTACTTC. It specifies CASSRDSYEQYF. This chain joins TRBV11-1 and TRBJ2-7, with TRBD1 identical over 7 bases. CDR3 size: 12 residues. The ends lost 5 bases at V and 4 bases at J; junction bases unmatched: 2. Germline-derived CDR1 and CDR2 are SGHAT and FQDESV (reference sequence).

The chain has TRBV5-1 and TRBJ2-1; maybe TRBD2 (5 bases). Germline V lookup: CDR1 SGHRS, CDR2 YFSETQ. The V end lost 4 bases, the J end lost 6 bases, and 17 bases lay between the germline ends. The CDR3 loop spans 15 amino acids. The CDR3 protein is CASSRGYAHLNEQFF. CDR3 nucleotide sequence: TGCGCCAGCAGCCGGGGTTATGCCCATCTCAATGAGCAGTTCTTC.

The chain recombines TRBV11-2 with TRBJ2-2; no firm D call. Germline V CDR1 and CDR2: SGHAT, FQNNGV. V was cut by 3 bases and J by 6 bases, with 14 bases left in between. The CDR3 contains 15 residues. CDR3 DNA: TGTGCCAGCAGCTTGCAAGTACCCCCGTCCGGGGAGCTGTTTTTT. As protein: CASSLQVPPSGELFF.

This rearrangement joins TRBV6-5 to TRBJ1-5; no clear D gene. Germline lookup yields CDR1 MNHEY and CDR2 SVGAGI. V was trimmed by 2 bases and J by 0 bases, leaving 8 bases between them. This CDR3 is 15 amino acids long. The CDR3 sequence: CASSYRRDSNQPQHF. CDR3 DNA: TGTGCCAGCAGTTACAGGAGGGATAGCAATCAGCCCCAGCATTTT.

The CDR3, as DNA: TGTGCCAGCAGTCCCGCCACTAGCGGGAGGGCCGTCACCGGGGAGCTGTTTTTT. Translating gives CASSPATSGRAVTGELFF. The chain joins TRBV28 to TRBJ2-2; 13 bases map to TRBD2. Germline-derived CDR1 and CDR2 are MDHEN and SYDVKM. This CDR3 has 18 residues. J was trimmed by 4 bases and V by 5 bases; bases with no gene match: 10.

The CDR3 is CASSIEVLDSNQPQHF. The CDR3 nucleotides are TGTGCCAGTAGTATAGAGGTGCTGGATAGCAATCAGCCCCAGCATTTT. The V call is TRBV19, the J call TRBJ1-5; D is undetermined. Germline loops: CDR1 LNHDA, CDR2 SQIVND (reference sequence). With 0 bases removed from V and 0 bases from J, the gap between germline ends came to 9 bases. CDR3 length: 16 amino acids.

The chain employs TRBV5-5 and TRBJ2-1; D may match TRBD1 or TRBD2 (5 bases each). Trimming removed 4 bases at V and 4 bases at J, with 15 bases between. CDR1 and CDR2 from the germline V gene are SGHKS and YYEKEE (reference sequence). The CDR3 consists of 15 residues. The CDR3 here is CASSQGPRPYNEQFF. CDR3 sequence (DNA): TGTGCCAGCAGCCAGGGACCCCGACCGTACAATGAGCAGTTCTTC.

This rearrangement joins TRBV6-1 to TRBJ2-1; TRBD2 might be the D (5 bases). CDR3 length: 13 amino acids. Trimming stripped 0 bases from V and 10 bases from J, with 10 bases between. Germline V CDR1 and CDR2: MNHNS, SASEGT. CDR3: CASSEARTGEQFF. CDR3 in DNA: TGTGCCAGCAGTGAAGCGCGGACGGGGGAGCAGTTCTTC.